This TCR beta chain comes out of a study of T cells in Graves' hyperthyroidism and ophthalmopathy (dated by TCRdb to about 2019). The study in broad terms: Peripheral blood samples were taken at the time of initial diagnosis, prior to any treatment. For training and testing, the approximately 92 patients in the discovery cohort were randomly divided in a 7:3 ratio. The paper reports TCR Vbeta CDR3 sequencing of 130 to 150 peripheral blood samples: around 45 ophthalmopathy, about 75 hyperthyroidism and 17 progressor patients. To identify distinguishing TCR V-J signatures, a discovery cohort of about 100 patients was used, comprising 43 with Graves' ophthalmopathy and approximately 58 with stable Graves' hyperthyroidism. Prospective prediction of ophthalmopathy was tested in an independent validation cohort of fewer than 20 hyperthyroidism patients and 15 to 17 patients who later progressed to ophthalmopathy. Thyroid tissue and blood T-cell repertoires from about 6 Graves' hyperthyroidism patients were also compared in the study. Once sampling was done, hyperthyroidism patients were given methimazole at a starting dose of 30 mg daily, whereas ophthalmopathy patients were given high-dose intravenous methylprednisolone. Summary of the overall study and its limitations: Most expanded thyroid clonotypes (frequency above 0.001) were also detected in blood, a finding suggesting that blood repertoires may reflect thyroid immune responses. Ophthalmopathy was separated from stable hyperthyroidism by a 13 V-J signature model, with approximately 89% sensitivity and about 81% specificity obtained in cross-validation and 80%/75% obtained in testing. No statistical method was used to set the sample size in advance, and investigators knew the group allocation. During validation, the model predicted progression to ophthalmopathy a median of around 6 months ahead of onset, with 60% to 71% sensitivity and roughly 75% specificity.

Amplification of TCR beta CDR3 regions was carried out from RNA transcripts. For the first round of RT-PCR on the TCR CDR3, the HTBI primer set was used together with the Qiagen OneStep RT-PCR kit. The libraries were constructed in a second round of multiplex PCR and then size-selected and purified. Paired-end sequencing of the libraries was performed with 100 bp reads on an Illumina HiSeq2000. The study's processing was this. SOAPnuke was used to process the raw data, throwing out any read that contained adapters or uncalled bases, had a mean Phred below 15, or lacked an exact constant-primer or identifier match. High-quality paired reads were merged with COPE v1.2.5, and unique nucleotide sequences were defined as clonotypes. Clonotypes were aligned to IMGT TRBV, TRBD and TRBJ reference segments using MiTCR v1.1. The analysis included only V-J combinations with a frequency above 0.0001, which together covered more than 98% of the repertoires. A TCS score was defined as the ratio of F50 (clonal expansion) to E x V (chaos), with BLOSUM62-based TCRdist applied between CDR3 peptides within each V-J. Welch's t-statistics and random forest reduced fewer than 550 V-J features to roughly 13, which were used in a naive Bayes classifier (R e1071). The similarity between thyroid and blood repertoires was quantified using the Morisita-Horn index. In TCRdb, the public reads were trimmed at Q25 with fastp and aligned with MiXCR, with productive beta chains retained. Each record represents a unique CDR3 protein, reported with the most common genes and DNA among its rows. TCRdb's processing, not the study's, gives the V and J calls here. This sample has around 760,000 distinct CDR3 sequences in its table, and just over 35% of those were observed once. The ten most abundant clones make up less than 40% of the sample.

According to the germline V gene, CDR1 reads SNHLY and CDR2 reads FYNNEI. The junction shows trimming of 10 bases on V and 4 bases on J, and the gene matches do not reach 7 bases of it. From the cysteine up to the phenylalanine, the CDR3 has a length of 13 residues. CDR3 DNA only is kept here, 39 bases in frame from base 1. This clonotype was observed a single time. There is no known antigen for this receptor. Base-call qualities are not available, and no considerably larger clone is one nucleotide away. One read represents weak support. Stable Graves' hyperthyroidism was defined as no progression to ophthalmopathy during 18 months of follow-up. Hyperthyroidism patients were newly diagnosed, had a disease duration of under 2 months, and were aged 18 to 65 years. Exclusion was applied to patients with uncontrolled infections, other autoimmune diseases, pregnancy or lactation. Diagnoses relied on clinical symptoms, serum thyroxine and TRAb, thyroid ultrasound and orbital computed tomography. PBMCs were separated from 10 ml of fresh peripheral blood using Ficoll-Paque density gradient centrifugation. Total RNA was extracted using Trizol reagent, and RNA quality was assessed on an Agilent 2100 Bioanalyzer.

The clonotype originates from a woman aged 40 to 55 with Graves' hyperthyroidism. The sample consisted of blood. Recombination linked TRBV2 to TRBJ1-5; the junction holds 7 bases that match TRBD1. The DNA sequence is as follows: TGTGCCACCGGGACAGCTTTTAATCAGCCCCAGCATTTT. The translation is CATGTAFNQPQHF.